This T cell receptor (beta chain) comes out of a study of blood T cell repertoires in COVID-19. Study-level information: Some COVID-19 samples were acute and others convalescent; all came from the United States, Italy and Spain. From T cells, B-cell-depleted T cells, or PBMCs came the material, which was cDNA or gDNA.

As processed by the authors: It was from reference gene primer amplification that nucleated cell counts were estimated. Sequencing used immunoSEQ multiplex PCR; TCRdb keeps in-frame clones, though not all of them. Clonal size and the V and J genes are those of that table, whereas D and trimming came from the DNA. The sample lists about 99,000 clones, over 75% occurring once. In germline, CDR1 is LNHNV, CDR2 YYDKDF (reference sequence). This CDR3 region has 15 residues. Trimming removed 0 bases at V and 5 bases at J, with 13 bases between. The source is a human donor in a cohort sampled during active or convalescent COVID-19. V gene TRBV15 combines with J gene TRBJ2-5; D gene unclear. Sequenced material: peripheral blood. The CDR3 loop reads CATSRDSPYEETQYF. CDR3 nucleotides: TGTGCCACCAGCAGAGATTCCCCGTACGAGGAGACCCAGTACTTC.